This TCR beta chain was captured in a study of blood T cell repertoires in COVID-19. As originally analysed: Amplification of reference gene primers was used by the study to estimate nucleated cell counts. Sequenced by immunoSEQ multiplex PCR; TCRdb stores in-frame clones only, minus some. The V and J calls and clone size come from that table; D and trimming were worked out from the DNA. Of around 160,000 clones in the sample, over 70% are singletons; the top ten hold around 3.7%. This CDR3 is built from 15 residues. V lost 3 bases and J 5 bases, leaving 16 bases between the germline ends. The germline V gene encodes CDR1 KGHSH and CDR2 LQKENI. In this sample, this clone turned up a few times. Clinical history as reported by participants underpinned cohort assignment.

The TCR sequence derives from a woman aged 55-75 years who had recovered from COVID-19. The chain recombines TRBV18 with TRBJ2-5; maybe TRBD2 (6 bases). The sequenced material came from PBMCs or T cells enriched from blood (not recorded which). The CDR3 DNA follows: TGTGCCAGCTCACCCCGGCGCAGGGAGGCGGAGACCCAGTACTTC. This codes for CASSPRRREAETQYF.